This T cell receptor beta chain was sequenced in a study of T-cell reconstitution after alpha-beta-depleted transplantation in children. General study results and limits: There were reportedly several hundred expanded graft clones from which alpha-beta T cells came about two months after transplant.

Unique molecular identifiers were used in preparing the TCRbeta library. Using its own MiXCR run on the PCR reads, TCRdb lists one record per CDR3 protein. This table holds about 250,000 distinct CDR3 sequences, around 25% found once. This clonotype showed up just once. Its cognate antigen is unknown. The CDR3 runs 13 residues. Deletions cut 7 bases from V and 1 base from J, with 12 bases between. The V gene's germline CDR1 is DFQATT and CDR2 SNEGSKA (reference sequence). Sequences were derived from PBMCs, mostly from graft donor cells, sampled 360 days after TCRalphabeta/CD19-depleted stem cell transplant. The receptor was derived from a female patient aged 2 to 10 who had a stem cell transplant for congenital amegakaryocytic thrombocytopenia, so the T cells may come from the graft donor. The V gene is TRBV20-1, the J gene TRBJ2-3; D remains unclear. The chain's CDR3 is CSGKDGGTDTQYF. CDR3 nucleotide sequence: TGCAGTGGCAAGGATGGGGGCACAGATACGCAGTATTTT.